The entry below gives a single T cell receptor beta chain sequence along with its context. No cognate antigen has been identified for it. No base quality values were provided; no much bigger clone lies one nucleotide off. V sheds 4 bases and J sheds 6 bases, leaving 11 bases between their ends. CDR1 is given as KGHDR and CDR2 as SFDVKD, both from the germline V gene. From the cysteine through the phenylalanine, the CDR3 covers 14 amino acids. Kept here is only the CDR3 DNA, which spans 42 bases and is read in frame from base 1. This sample was taken from a study of blood T cell repertoires in COVID-19 (dated by TCRdb to 2018 to 2021). Study-wide context: Collaborator samples came from the United States, Italy and Spain and covered acute and convalescent phases of COVID-19. The prospective study material was composed of cDNA or gDNA derived from T cells, B-cell-depleted T cells, or PBMCs. Subjects who had been exposed to COVID-19, were actively infected with it, or had recovered from it provided the deeply sampled blood TCRbeta repertoires that made up the dataset. A freely available public database, intended as a resource for researchers studying the immune response to SARS-CoV-2, is where the repertoires were released. Samples came from the ongoing ImmuneRACE study (first 160 participants) plus 1,254 subjects from 6 global collaborators. A de-identified subject ID, COVID-19 status, age in years and sex were almost always included in the sample metadata. Where available, HLA class I and class II types were taken from metadata supplied by the sample provider and were not determined by assay-based typing.

TCRbeta CDR3 regions were amplified from genomic DNA by means of the immunoSEQ Assay, a bias-controlled multiplex PCR. Processing in the source paper ran as follows. Nucleated cell counts per sample were estimated from amplification of reference gene primers within the assay. To quantify the absolute abundance of each unique TCRbeta CDR3 rearrangement, sequence reads were collapsed and filtered. For each sample, productive Simpson clonality was calculated by taking the square root of Simpson's diversity index across productive rearrangements. TCRdb's version of the immuneACCESS table is confined to in-frame rearrangements and falls short of the full clone set. An unresolved V gene accounts for under half of the shortfall where checked; the remainder is of unknown origin. The V and J calls and the clone size are those of that table, but D and trimming were determined from the DNA. The sample profile shows 80,000 or so clones; around 83% of them were found once. The ten largest clones add up to around a third of the sample.

Broad study findings and their caveats: Clinical and demographic metadata were provided uncurated, with the amount varying by source and participant.

Collaborating institutions collected whole blood in K2EDTA tubes following their own protocols. For TCRbeta analysis, collaborators shipped samples in one of three forms: frozen whole blood, isolated PBMCs, or DNA extracted from either of those sample types. Material for sequencing was peripheral blood. This receptor chain uses TRBV24-1 and TRBJ2-2; matching of 5 bases hints at TRBD1 as the D gene. The receptor comes from a woman in her 70s with acute or convalescent COVID-19. The CDR3 corresponds to CATSEGSTAGELFF. The DNA is TGTGCCACCAGTGAGGGATCGACAGCCGGGGAGCTGTTTTTT.